These T cell receptor beta chains were read from a single sample in a study of Ad26.COV2.S vaccination and SARS-CoV-2 variants. Produced via immunoSEQ multiplex PCR; TCRdb's table is partial and in-frame only. This sample has some 420,000 clones, with roughly 90% found just once. Sample: peripheral blood, taken in a trial of Ad26.COV2.S vaccine versus placebo. Receptors originate from a person aged 18 to 59 who received the Ad26.COV2.S COVID-19 vaccine or a placebo. Each CDR3 is given with its conserved first and last residue. The order of the fields is V gene, J gene, CDR3 protein.

V gene: TRBV7-2; J gene: TRBJ2-7; CDR3 protein: CASSLVGGGTPHPYEQYF
V gene: TRBV29-1; J gene: TRBJ1-2; CDR3 protein: CSVEGQGAGGYTF
V gene: TRBV4-1; J gene: TRBJ2-7; CDR3 protein: CASSQFLRAQGYEQYF
V gene: TRBV30; J gene: TRBJ1-5; CDR3 protein: CAWSVGGNQPQHF
V gene: TRBV19; J gene: TRBJ2-1; CDR3 protein: CASSIDIGGVYYNEQFF
V gene: TRBV5-4; J gene: TRBJ1-2; CDR3 protein: CASSLGAAGYGYTF
V gene: TRBV28; J gene: TRBJ1-2; CDR3 protein: CASRWSGTYGYTF
V gene: TRBV6-2/TRBV6-3; J gene: TRBJ1-5; CDR3 protein: CASSWGGDQPQHF
V gene: TRBV6-2/TRBV6-3; J gene: TRBJ1-1; CDR3 protein: CASSYSYWGFF
V gene: TRBV5-1; J gene: TRBJ1-1; CDR3 protein: CASRDSTNTEAFF
V gene: TRBV30; J gene: TRBJ2-7; CDR3 protein: CAWGGSYYEQYF
V gene: TRBV11-2; J gene: TRBJ1-5; CDR3 protein: CASSAGRDNQPQHF
V gene: TRBV5-4; J gene: TRBJ2-5; CDR3 protein: CASSLWRTGGGETQYF
V gene: TRBV2; J gene: TRBJ2-7; CDR3 protein: CASSAETSLGYEQYF
V gene: TRBV7-8; J gene: TRBJ1-5; CDR3 protein: CASSNRGQPQHF
V gene: TRBV3-1/TRBV3-2; J gene: TRBJ2-5; CDR3 protein: CASSLSLAAAETQYF
V gene: TRBV6-6; J gene: TRBJ2-5; CDR3 protein: CASSRTNRLAGSEETQYF
V gene: TRBV14; J gene: TRBJ2-5; CDR3 protein: CASSHPPLTGLYQETQYF
V gene: TRBV11-2; J gene: TRBJ2-5; CDR3 protein: CASSVGLPGETQYF
V gene: TRBV7-9; J gene: TRBJ2-1; CDR3 protein: CASSPRPRGQDLSYNEQFF
V gene: TRBV6-6; J gene: TRBJ1-3; CDR3 protein: CASTLLGSGNTIYF
V gene: TRBV9; J gene: TRBJ2-2; CDR3 protein: CASSPRQGGVTGELFF
V gene: TRBV5-1; J gene: TRBJ2-5; CDR3 protein: CASSLDGYQETQYF
V gene: TRBV29-1; J gene: TRBJ2-7; CDR3 protein: CSVALTGGYEQYF
V gene: TRBV4-3; J gene: TRBJ2-3; CDR3 protein: CASSQDRGSGYTDTQYF
V gene: TRBV5-8; J gene: TRBJ1-2; CDR3 protein: CASSSGDTSNYGYTF
V gene: TRBV6-1; J gene: TRBJ2-7; CDR3 protein: CASSPGQVSTYEQYF
V gene: TRBV5-1; J gene: TRBJ2-3; CDR3 protein: CASSSQTAGTQYF
V gene: TRBV5-4; J gene: TRBJ1-4; CDR3 protein: CASSLAGGLGPNEKLFF